Given below is one T cell receptor (beta chain) in context. Its antigen is unidentified. These data belong to a study of T cells after yellow fever vaccination. 5'RACE template switching generated TCR cDNA, adding a universal primer site and UMIs. In TCRdb, the 5' RACE reads were re-called with MiXCR into one record per CDR3 protein. This table holds 300,000 to 400,000 distinct CDR3 sequences, around 8.1% found once. The CDR3 sequence is 15 residues long. Trimming took off 8 bases at V and 0 bases at J, with 11 bases between the two ends. Germline V gene data show CDR1 as MDHEN and CDR2 as SYDVKM. Broader study findings: Abundant clonotypes from the bulk population could have been carried over as contaminants into FACS-sorted repertoires. Post-booster samples contained most primary-vaccination clones (approximately 96% CD4, around 90% CD8). When the response was secondary, it was weaker but reached its peak faster, day 5 versus 15.

The rearrangement uses TRBV28 and TRBJ1-6; D gene ambiguous. Sequenced here: PBMCs, sampled approximately 47 days after the first yellow fever vaccination. The sequence was collected from a man aged 18 to 30 who received the YFV17D yellow fever vaccine. CDR3 DNA sequence: TGTGCCAGCGTGGTAGGCAGCTCCTATAATTCACCCCTCCACTTT. It specifies CASVVGSSYNSPLHF. The whole variable domain, filled in from reference TRBV28 and TRBJ1-6, reads DVKVTQSSRYLVKRTGEKVFLECVQDMDHENMFWYRQDPGLGLRLIYFSYDVKMKEKGDIPEGYSVSREKKERFSLILESASTNQTSMYLCASVVGSSYNSPLHFGNGTRLTVT.